Presented here are 15 T cell receptor beta chains from one specimen sequenced in a study of blood T cells in healthy people across ages. Combining a sample-barcoded 5' primer with a J-beta primer mix, a second PCR ran for roughly 7 to 12 cycles. TCRdb reanalysed the 5' RACE reads using MiXCR and keeps one entry per CDR3 protein. Of roughly 640,000 distinct CDR3 sequences in the sample, approximately 30% are singletons; the top ten hold around 14%. Sequencing was carried out using blood. Receptors were obtained from an elderly woman in good health.

In the case of this clonotype: This may be a read error: a much more frequent sequence differs by one nucleotide. The CDR3 is CASSLERGPNNEQYF. The DNA for the CDR3 is TGTGCCAGCAGCCTAGAGCGGGGGCCTAACAATGAGCAGTACTTC. This chain uses TRBV4-2 with TRBJ2-1; 8 nucleotides align to TRBD2. The J call could be wrong; TRBJ2-7 is a better fit for the DNA end. The V gene's germline CDR1 is LGHNA and CDR2 YNFKEQ. The CDR3 is made up of 15 amino acids.

The chain joins TRBV29-1 to TRBJ1-1, with D perhaps TRBD1 (6 bases). This CDR3 region has 13 residues. Germline V lookup: CDR1 SQVTM, CDR2 ANQGSEA. The ends were cut back, 7 bases at V and 1 base at J, with 13 bases in the middle. The CDR3 coding sequence is TGCAGCGCCCAGGGACACCAGAACACTGAAGCTTTCTTT. It is translated as CSAQGHQNTEAFF.

About this clonotype itself: Just one base apart from a much larger clone, this may be a read error. V gene TRBV2 combines with J gene TRBJ2-5, with D possibly being TRBD1 (7 bases). This CDR3 spans 12 amino acids. Per germline, CDR1 SNHLY and CDR2 FYNNEI. Trimming pared 8 bases from V and 11 bases from J, leaving 18 bases between. CDR3 region: CASGQGGDEQYF. The CDR3 nucleotides are TGTGCCAGCGGCCAGGGGGGCGATGAGCAGTACTTC.

This clonotype was counted a few times. A much larger clone sits a single nucleotide away, making a read error possible. The genes are TRBV7-2 and TRBJ2-1; 7 bases fit TRBD1. V was pared by 1 base and J by 13 bases, with 16 bases of the junction left unmatched. This CDR3 spans 16 amino acids. Germline V gene data show CDR1 as SGHTA and CDR2 as FQGNSA. The CDR3 reads CASSLGLTGYKETQFF. The CDR3 DNA sequence: TGTGCCAGCAGCTTAGGGTTGACAGGGTATAAGGAGACCCAGTTCTTC.

This clonotype was recorded at least ten times. A much larger clone lies one base from this, so it may be a read error. The chain has TRBV7-2 and TRBJ2-5, with 8 bases lining up with TRBD1. The J call may be faulty, since TRBJ2-7 better matches the DNA end. The CDR3 totals 15 residues. Looked up from germline, CDR1 is SGHTA and CDR2 is FQGNSA. The CDR3 region is CASSLGTGTCYEQYF. CDR3 nucleotide sequence: TGTGCCAGCAGCTTAGGGACAGGGACTTGCTACGAGCAGTACTTC.

On this clonotype: Just one base apart from a much larger clone, this may be a read error. The chain uses TRBV10-3 and TRBJ1-5; 7 bases align to TRBD1. The germline gives CDR1 ENHRY, CDR2 SYGVKD. With 0 bases clipped from V and 9 bases from J, the junction kept 5 bases outside the gene matches. This CDR3 contains 14 residues. This CDR3 reads CAISESTGIRPQHF. In nucleotides, the CDR3 is TGTGCCATCAGTGAGTCGACAGGGATTCGGCCCCAGCATTTT.

In regard to this clonotype: A much larger clone differs from this one at a single base, so this may be a read error. The chain couples TRBV2 to TRBJ1-5, with 7 bases lining up with TRBD1. This CDR3 has 15 amino acids. Per germline, CDR1 SNHLY and CDR2 FYNNEI. CDR3 DNA: TGTGCCGGCAGTGTAGGGACAGACGTCCATCAGCCCCAGCATTTT. This sequence encodes CAGSVGTDVHQPQHF.

This clonotype has more than one count but fewer than ten. A much larger clone lies one base from this, so it may be a read error. The J gene is TRBJ2-4, the V gene TRBV30; the D is unclear. The closer fit of TRBJ2-7 to the DNA end suggests the J call may be wrong. Per the germline V gene, CDR1 is GTSNPN and CDR2 is SVGIG (reference sequence). The CDR3 length is 12 residues. CDR3 nucleotides: TGTGCCTGGAGTGTAGTACGGTACGAGCAGTACTTC. This sequence encodes CAWSVVRYEQYF.

This clonotype appeared a single time. The chain carries TRBV30 and TRBJ2-7; 7 nucleotides agree with TRBD1. The germline V gene encodes CDR1 GTSNPN and CDR2 SVGIG (reference sequence). The CDR3 length is 13 residues. V shed 4 bases, J shed 2 bases, and the junction held 5 bases outside the gene matches. CDR3: CAWNHRGPYEQYF. CDR3 nucleotides: TGTGCCTGGAACCACAGGGGCCCCTACGAGCAGTACTTC.

This clonotype has a count of ten or more. V gene TRBV7-9 combines with J gene TRBJ1-2; 9 bases agree with TRBD1. This CDR3 has 16 residues. V gave up 0 bases and J gave up 2 bases; unmatched junction bases: 4. Germline V gene lookup returns CDR1 SEHNR and CDR2 FQNEAQ (reference sequence). The CDR3 is CASSLATGGANYGYTF. The DNA of the CDR3 is TGTGCCAGCAGCTTAGCGACAGGGGGGGCAAACTATGGCTACACCTTC.

This clonotype was detected only a few times. The chain combines TRBV5-1 with TRBJ2-1, with a weak D call TRBD1 (5 bases). Germline CDR1 is SGHRS and CDR2 is YFSETQ. The CDR3 length is 14 residues. The V and J ends lost 6 bases and 10 bases respectively, with 20 bases between them. CDR3 sequence reads: CASKWGSQDREQFF. For the CDR3, the DNA is TGCGCCAGCAAGTGGGGATCACAGGATAGGGAGCAGTTCTTC.

This clonotype was seen at least ten times. This chain joins TRBV13 and TRBJ1-6; 8 bases agree with TRBD1. The germline CDR1 and CDR2 sequences are PRHDT and FYEKMQ (reference sequence). The CDR3 is 14 residues long. V was clipped by 5 bases and J by 9 bases; unmatched bases: 6. Here the CDR3 reads CASSQDRERSPLHF. The CDR3 nucleotides read TGTGCCAGCAGCCAGGACAGGGAGCGTTCACCCCTCCACTTT.

This clonotype has at least ten counts. The rearrangement uses TRBV27 and TRBJ1-6, with 7 bases aligning to TRBD1. Germline lookup yields CDR1 MNHEY and CDR2 SMNVEV (reference sequence). The CDR3 is made up of 15 amino acids. The ends lost 6 bases at V and 4 bases at J; junction bases unmatched: 6. The CDR3 region has the DNA TGTGCCAGCAGCCAAGCACAGGGGTATAATTCACCCCTCCACTTT. The encoded protein is CASSQAQGYNSPLHF.

J is TRBJ1-1 and V is TRBV30; D call uncertain. This CDR3 has 13 residues. CDR1 is GTSNPN and CDR2 is SVGIG in the germline V gene (reference sequence). Trimming removed 3 bases at V and 0 bases at J, with 8 bases between. CDR3 nucleotides: TGTGCCTGGAGGCCCTCAATGAACACTGAAGCTTTCTTT. Translated: CAWRPSMNTEAFF.

This clonotype was counted a few times. This chain connects TRBV9 to TRBJ1-6; D not certain. Germline V gives CDR1 SGDLS, CDR2 YYNGEE. The CDR3 consists of 14 residues. V was clipped by 2 bases and J by 9 bases, with 12 bases between them. In nucleotides, the CDR3 is TGTGCCAGCAGCGTGTCTGGGGAGGGTTCACCCCTCCACTTT. Its protein product is CASSVSGEGSPLHF.